This record looks at one T cell receptor beta chain sequence and its context. Per the study methods: Counts of nucleated cells, estimated from reference gene primer amplification, were obtained. The repertoire was sequenced with immunoSEQ multiplex PCR; TCRdb's copy has only in-frame clones and lacks some. That table supplies the V and J calls and clone size; D and trimming were determined from the DNA. The repertoire has 300,000 or so clones, around 81% of them found once; the top ten carry approximately 4.1%. This CDR3 comprises 17 residues. The ends lost 3 bases at V and 4 bases at J; junction bases unmatched: 12. Germline loops: CDR1 SGDLS, CDR2 YYNGEE. This record comes from a study of blood T cell repertoires in COVID-19. The overall study: Whether acute or convalescent, the COVID-19 samples came from the United States, Italy and Spain. The cDNA or gDNA used as material had been derived from T cells, B-cell-depleted T cells, or PBMCs.

The chain carries TRBV9 and TRBJ1-3, with TRBD1 identical over 8 bases. The source material was peripheral blood. This clonotype originated in a woman aged 50 to 60 with active or convalescent COVID-19. CDR3 protein: CASSAHPGQASGNTIYF. The CDR3, as DNA: TGTGCCAGCAGCGCGCACCCGGGACAGGCATCCGGAAACACCATATATTTT.